The entry below gives a single TCR beta chain sequence along with its context. Its cognate antigen has yet to be identified. Base-call qualities are not available, and no considerably larger clone is one nucleotide away. The germline V gene provides CDR1 SGHTA and CDR2 FQGNSA. V sheds 6 bases and J sheds 5 bases, leaving 10 bases between their ends. The CDR3 contains 12 residues, cysteine and phenylalanine counted. The entry retains the CDR3 DNA only, 36 bases that are in frame from base 1. Mismatch repair deficiency was established in every enrolled patient by polymerase chain reaction or immunohistochemistry. TCR sequencing was carried out for three patients who responded to pembrolizumab therapy. In the phase II trial, pembrolizumab PD-1 blockade was tested prospectively in advanced mismatch repair-deficient cancers, no matter which tissue of origin the cancers came from. Peripheral blood T cell samples were collected serially, before PD-1 blockade began and at several time points afterward. Blood sampling time points were reported as weeks after the first dose of pembrolizumab.

The record originates from a study of PD-1 blockade in mismatch repair-deficient tumors (dated by TCRdb to 2016 to 2017). For the study in its entirety: Between late 2013 and late 2016, roughly 78 consecutive patients with some twelve mismatch repair-deficient cancer types, all previously treated and progressing, were enrolled in the trial. Deep sequencing of TCR CDR3 regions was used to track tumor-associated T cell clones in peripheral blood of patients responding to PD-1 blockade.

The receptor library was made with the immunoSEQ multiplex PCR assay. What TCRdb holds here is the immuneACCESS table cut down to in-frame rearrangements. Part of the clones is not present; checked against another copy, under half of the missing clones reflect an unresolved V gene, and the others are unexplained. The sample has around 100,000 clones on record, roughly 80% of them singletons. About 5.1% of the sample is held by the ten biggest clonotypes. The investigation overall reported the following: After pembrolizumab, tumor-resident clones, which were often undetectable in blood before treatment, expanded rapidly and then contracted, generally ahead of radiologic responses.

The source material was peripheral blood, sampled 60 weeks after starting pembrolizumab. The chain is made from TRBV7-2 and TRBJ2-5, with TRBD1 as a weak D call on 6 bases. The clonotype originates from an adult with mismatch repair-deficient cancer. The CDR3 protein sequence reads: CASSSTGETQYF. The DNA sequence is given as TGTGCCAGCAGTTCAACAGGGGAGACCCAGTACTTC.